A selection of T cell receptor beta chains follows, all from one sample in a study of T-cell reconstitution after alpha-beta-depleted transplantation in children. TCRdb re-called the PCR reads through MiXCR, storing one row per CDR3 protein. The sample holds just over 950,000 distinct CDR3 sequences, around 30% seen once. The input for sequencing was PBMCs, mostly from graft donor cells, taken 360 days after TCRalphabeta/CD19-depleted stem cell transplant. All receptors derive from a boy younger than two who had a stem cell transplant for SCID, so the T cells may come from the graft donor. The CDR3 runs from the conserved cysteine through the conserved F or W. A D gene is named only where the DNA matches it firmly. Size is omitted from some rows. Given values are once, few, many or a class for expanded clones.

d_gene: TRBD2; abundance: once; j_gene: TRBJ2-1; v_gene: TRBV4-2; CDR3aa: CASSQDPTSGGYNEQFF; CDR3nt: TGTGCCAGCAGCCAAGATCCGACTAGCGGGGGGTACAATGAGCAGTTCTTC
d_gene: -; abundance: few; j_gene: TRBJ2-3; v_gene: TRBV20-1; CDR3aa: CSARDWGGGATDTQYF; CDR3nt: TGCAGTGCTAGAGATTGGGGCGGAGGGGCCACAGATACGCAGTATTTT
d_gene: -; abundance: -; j_gene: TRBJ2-6; v_gene: TRBV7-6; CDR3aa: CASSLRAVGASGANVLTF; CDR3nt: TGTGCCAGCAGCTTGAGAGCCGTAGGCGCCTCTGGGGCCAACGTCCTGACTTTC
d_gene: -; abundance: -; j_gene: TRBJ1-1; v_gene: TRBV29-1; CDR3aa: CSGGWAAGNTEAFF; CDR3nt: TGCAGCGGCGGTTGGGCGGCGGGGAACACTGAAGCTTTCTTT
d_gene: -; abundance: -; j_gene: TRBJ2-1; v_gene: TRBV12-3/TRBV12-4; CDR3aa: CASSLASVDEQFF; CDR3nt: TGTGCCAGCAGTTTAGCCTCAGTCGATGAGCAGTTCTTC
d_gene: TRBD1; abundance: -; j_gene: TRBJ1-3; v_gene: TRBV9; CDR3aa: CASSVTGDGNTIYF; CDR3nt: TGTGCCAGCAGCGTCACAGGGGACGGAAACACCATATATTTT
d_gene: -; abundance: few; j_gene: TRBJ1-2; v_gene: TRBV4-2; CDR3aa: CASSQGQINYGYTF; CDR3nt: TGTGCCAGCAGCCAAGGACAGATTAACTATGGCTACACCTTC
d_gene: -; abundance: -; j_gene: TRBJ2-3; v_gene: TRBV4-1; CDR3aa: CASSPIYRVWTDTQYF; CDR3nt: TGCGCCAGCAGCCCCATTTACAGGGTTTGGACAGATACGCAGTATTTT
d_gene: TRBD1; abundance: -; j_gene: TRBJ1-5; v_gene: TRBV5-5; CDR3aa: CASTHARGDQPQHF; CDR3nt: TGTGCCAGCACCCACGCCAGGGGGGATCAGCCCCAGCATTTT
d_gene: TRBD1; abundance: -; j_gene: TRBJ1-1; v_gene: TRBV20-1; CDR3aa: CSARDLLTGGYTEAFF; CDR3nt: TGCAGTGCTAGAGACCTACTAACAGGGGGTTACACTGAAGCTTTCTTT
d_gene: -; abundance: few; j_gene: TRBJ1-1; v_gene: TRBV5-1; CDR3aa: CASSLGRDPNTEAFF; CDR3nt: TGCGCCAGCAGCTTGGGCCGGGACCCGAACACTGAAGCTTTCTTT
d_gene: -; abundance: -; j_gene: TRBJ1-1; v_gene: TRBV2; CDR3aa: CASSLASRTAEAFF; CDR3nt: TGTGCCAGCAGCCTCGCGTCCCGGACCGCTGAAGCTTTCTTT
d_gene: -; abundance: once; j_gene: TRBJ1-1; v_gene: TRBV20-1; CDR3aa: CSARFFGGLNTEAFF; CDR3nt: TGCAGTGCTAGATTTTTTGGGGGATTGAACACTGAAGCTTTCTTT
d_gene: TRBD1; abundance: few; j_gene: TRBJ1-1; v_gene: TRBV5-1; CDR3aa: CASSSRTGPPSTEAFF; CDR3nt: TGCGCCAGCAGCTCCCGGACAGGACCTCCGAGCACTGAAGCTTTCTTT
d_gene: TRBD2; abundance: few; j_gene: TRBJ2-7; v_gene: TRBV5-1; CDR3aa: CASSHGLAGETYEQYF; CDR3nt: TGCGCCAGCAGCCATGGACTAGCGGGGGAGACCTACGAGCAGTACTTC
d_gene: -; abundance: many; j_gene: TRBJ2-1; v_gene: TRBV12-3/TRBV12-4; CDR3aa: CASSLKNEQFF; CDR3nt: TGTGCCAGCAGTTTAAAGAATGAGCAGTTCTTC
d_gene: TRBD1; abundance: few; j_gene: TRBJ2-3; v_gene: TRBV5-6; CDR3aa: CASNPQGASTDTQYF; CDR3nt: TGTGCCAGCAACCCGCAGGGGGCCAGCACAGATACGCAGTATTTT
d_gene: -; abundance: -; j_gene: TRBJ1-1; v_gene: TRBV9; CDR3aa: CASSPGHAEAFF; CDR3nt: TGTGCCAGCAGCCCAGGACACGCCGAAGCTTTCTTT
d_gene: -; abundance: few; j_gene: TRBJ2-3; v_gene: TRBV7-2; CDR3aa: CASRPGTLTDTQYF; CDR3nt: TGTGCCAGCAGACCCGGGACCCTCACAGATACGCAGTATTTT
d_gene: TRBD2; abundance: -; j_gene: TRBJ2-3; v_gene: TRBV12-3/TRBV12-4; CDR3aa: CASSVSGAPSTDTQYF; CDR3nt: TGTGCCAGCAGTGTTAGCGGGGCTCCTAGCACAGATACGCAGTATTTT
d_gene: -; abundance: -; j_gene: TRBJ1-1; v_gene: TRBV20-1; CDR3aa: CSARDLTVYTEAFF; CDR3nt: TGCAGTGCTAGAGACCTTACAGTTTACACTGAAGCTTTCTTT
d_gene: -; abundance: few; j_gene: TRBJ2-7; v_gene: TRBV6-5; CDR3aa: CASSYYGRQYEQYF; CDR3nt: TGTGCCAGCAGTTACTATGGCAGGCAGTACGAGCAGTACTTC
d_gene: -; abundance: few; j_gene: TRBJ2-7; v_gene: TRBV25-1; CDR3aa: CARTGKGGQYF; CDR3nt: TGTGCCAGAACAGGGAAAGGTGGGCAGTACTTC
d_gene: TRBD1; abundance: -; j_gene: TRBJ1-1; v_gene: TRBV20-1; CDR3aa: CSASPSTGVEAFF; CDR3nt: TGCAGTGCTAGTCCCTCGACAGGGGTCGAAGCTTTCTTT
d_gene: TRBD1; abundance: -; j_gene: TRBJ2-2; v_gene: TRBV4-1; CDR3aa: CASSPSRAGGVLGELFF; CDR3nt: TGCGCCAGCAGCCCATCGAGGGCAGGGGGTGTCTTGGGGGAGCTGTTTTTT
d_gene: TRBD1; abundance: few; j_gene: TRBJ1-1; v_gene: TRBV28; CDR3aa: CASSFLGTGYWNTEAFF; CDR3nt: TGTGCCAGCAGTTTCCTAGGGACAGGGTATTGGAACACTGAAGCTTTCTTT
d_gene: TRBD2; abundance: once; j_gene: TRBJ2-1; v_gene: TRBV20-1; CDR3aa: CSARDLWRGENEQFF; CDR3nt: TGCAGTGCTAGAGATCTCTGGCGGGGGGAAAATGAGCAGTTCTTC
d_gene: -; abundance: few; j_gene: TRBJ1-5; v_gene: TRBV7-8; CDR3aa: CASSLGLPSNQPQHF; CDR3nt: TGTGCCAGCAGCTTGGGACTACCTAGCAATCAGCCCCAGCATTTT
d_gene: -; abundance: few; j_gene: TRBJ1-1; v_gene: TRBV5-1; CDR3aa: CASSFLQRPYTEAFF; CDR3nt: TGCGCCAGCAGCTTTTTACAACGGCCGTACACTGAAGCTTTCTTT
d_gene: TRBD1; abundance: few; j_gene: TRBJ2-1; v_gene: TRBV13; CDR3aa: CASSPLGDRSNEQFF; CDR3nt: TGTGCCAGCAGCCCTTTGGGGGACAGGTCCAATGAGCAGTTCTTC